One and the same sample provided the 3 T cell receptor beta chains below, sequenced in a study of cytomegalovirus exposure and HLA in healthy donors. The PCR contained 60 Vbeta and 13 Jbeta primers. The method was immunoSEQ multiplex PCR; TCRdb's version includes in-frame clones alone and lacks a portion of them. Found here are 150,000 to 200,000 clones, 70% to 80% of them singletons; the top ten hold roughly 10%. The source material was PBMCs. Source of these receptors: a man aged 18-30 years in good health and CMV-seropositive.

The chain joins TRBV5-4 to TRBJ2-2, with 7 bases lining up with TRBD2. J was trimmed by 4 bases and V by 6 bases; bases with no gene match: 6. The CDR3 length is 14 residues. CDR1 and CDR2 (germline): SGHNT, YYREEE (reference sequence). Written as DNA, the CDR3 is TGTGCCAGCACCGCGGGGGAGGCCACCGGGGAGCTGTTTTTT. It translates to CASTAGEATGELFF.

CDR3 sequence reads: CASSTSSGDPGEKLFF. The CDR3 nucleotides are TGTGCCAGCAGTACCTCCTCGGGAGACCCGGGGGAAAAACTGTTTTTT. This sequence joins TRBV6-6 and TRBJ1-4; no clear D. CDR3 length: 16 residues. Deletions cut 5 bases from V and 8 bases from J, with 21 bases between. Germline CDR1 reads MNHNY; CDR2 reads SVGAGI (reference sequence).

This clone has a handful of counts. The gene calls are TRBV4-2 and TRBJ1-4; 7 positions agree with TRBD1. V gave up 1 base and J gave up 10 bases; unmatched junction bases: 12. Germline V gene lookup returns CDR1 LGHNA and CDR2 YNFKEQ. The CDR3 is made up of 16 amino acids. DNA of the CDR3: TGTGCCAGCAGCCAAGGGAGCATACGACAGGGCCTAAAACTGTTTTTT. Encoded protein: CASSQGSIRQGLKLFF.